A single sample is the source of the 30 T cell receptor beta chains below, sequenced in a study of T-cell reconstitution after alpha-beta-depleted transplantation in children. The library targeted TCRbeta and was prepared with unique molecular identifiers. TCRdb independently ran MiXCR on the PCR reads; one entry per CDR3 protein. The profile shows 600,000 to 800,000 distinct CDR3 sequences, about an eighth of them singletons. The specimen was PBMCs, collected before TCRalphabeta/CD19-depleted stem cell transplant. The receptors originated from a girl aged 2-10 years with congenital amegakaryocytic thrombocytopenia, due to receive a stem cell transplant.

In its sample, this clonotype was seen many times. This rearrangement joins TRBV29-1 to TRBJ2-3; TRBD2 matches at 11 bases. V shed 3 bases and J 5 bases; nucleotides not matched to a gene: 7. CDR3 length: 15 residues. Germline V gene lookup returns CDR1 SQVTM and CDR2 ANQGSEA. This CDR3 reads CSVELLAGEVDTQYF. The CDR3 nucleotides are TGCAGCGTTGAGTTACTAGCGGGAGAAGTAGATACGCAGTATTTT.

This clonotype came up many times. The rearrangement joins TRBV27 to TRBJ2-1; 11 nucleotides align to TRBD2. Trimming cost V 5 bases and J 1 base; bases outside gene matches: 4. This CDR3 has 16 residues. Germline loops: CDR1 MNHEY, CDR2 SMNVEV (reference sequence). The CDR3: CASSLGTSGSYNEQFF. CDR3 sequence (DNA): TGTGCCAGCAGTCTTGGGACTAGCGGATCCTACAATGAGCAGTTCTTC.

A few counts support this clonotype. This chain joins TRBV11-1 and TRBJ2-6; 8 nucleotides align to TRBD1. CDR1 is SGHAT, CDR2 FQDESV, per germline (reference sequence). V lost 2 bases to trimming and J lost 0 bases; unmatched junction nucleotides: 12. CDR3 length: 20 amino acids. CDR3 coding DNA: TGTGCCAGCAGCTTAAATGTGGGACAGGTGAGCCTCTCTGGGGCCAACGTCCTGACTTTC. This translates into CASSLNVGQVSLSGANVLTF.

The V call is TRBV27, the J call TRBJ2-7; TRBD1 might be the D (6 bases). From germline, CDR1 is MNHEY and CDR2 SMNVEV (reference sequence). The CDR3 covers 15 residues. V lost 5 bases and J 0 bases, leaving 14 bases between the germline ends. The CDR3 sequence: CASSPKTGSSYEQYF. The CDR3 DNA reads TGTGCCAGCAGTCCAAAAACAGGGTCCTCCTACGAGCAGTACTTC.

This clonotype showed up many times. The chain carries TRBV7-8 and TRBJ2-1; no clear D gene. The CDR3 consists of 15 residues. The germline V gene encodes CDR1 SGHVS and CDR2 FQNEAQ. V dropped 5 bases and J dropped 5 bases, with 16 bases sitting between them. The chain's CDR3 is CASSPTGGGDNEQFF. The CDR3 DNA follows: TGTGCCAGCAGCCCCACGGGTGGTGGAGACAATGAGCAGTTCTTC.

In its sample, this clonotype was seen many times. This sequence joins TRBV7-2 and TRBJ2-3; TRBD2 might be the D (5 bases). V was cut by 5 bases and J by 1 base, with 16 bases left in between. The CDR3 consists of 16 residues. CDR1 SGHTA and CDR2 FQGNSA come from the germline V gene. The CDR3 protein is CASSTEVGLRTDTQYF. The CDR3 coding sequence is TGTGCCAGCAGCACGGAGGTAGGACTCCGCACAGATACGCAGTATTTT. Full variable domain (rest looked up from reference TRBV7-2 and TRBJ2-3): GAGVSQSPSNKVTEKGKDVELRCDPISGHTALYWYRQSLGQGLEFLIYFQGNSAPDKSGLPSDRFSAERTGGSVSTLTIQRTQQEDSAVYLCASSTEVGLRTDTQYFGPGTRLTVL.

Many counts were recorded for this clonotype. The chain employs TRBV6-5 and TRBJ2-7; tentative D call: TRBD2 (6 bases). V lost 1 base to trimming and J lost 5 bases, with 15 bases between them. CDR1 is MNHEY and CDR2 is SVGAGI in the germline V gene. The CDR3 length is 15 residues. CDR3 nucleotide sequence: TGTGCCAGCAGTTACTATCGGGAGAGTAACAACGAGCAGTACTTC. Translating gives CASSYYRESNNEQYF.

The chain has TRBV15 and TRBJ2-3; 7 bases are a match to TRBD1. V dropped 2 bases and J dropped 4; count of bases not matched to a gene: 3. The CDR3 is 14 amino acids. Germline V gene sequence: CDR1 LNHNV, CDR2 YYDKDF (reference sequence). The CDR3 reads CATSRLGGSDTQYF. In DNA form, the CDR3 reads TGTGCCACCAGCAGATTAGGGGGCTCAGATACGCAGTATTTT.

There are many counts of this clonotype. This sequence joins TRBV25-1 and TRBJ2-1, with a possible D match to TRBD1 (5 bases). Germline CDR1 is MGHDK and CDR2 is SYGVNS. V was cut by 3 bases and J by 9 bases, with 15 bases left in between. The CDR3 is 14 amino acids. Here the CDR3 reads CASSDQGSLAEQFF. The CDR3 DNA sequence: TGTGCCAGCAGTGACCAGGGTAGCCTGGCTGAGCAGTTCTTC.

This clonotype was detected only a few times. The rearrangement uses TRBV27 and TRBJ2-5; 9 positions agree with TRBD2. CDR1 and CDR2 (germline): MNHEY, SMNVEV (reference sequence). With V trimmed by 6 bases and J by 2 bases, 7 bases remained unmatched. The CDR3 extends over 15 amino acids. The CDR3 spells CASRLSGGPQETQYF. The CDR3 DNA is TGTGCCAGCAGACTTAGCGGGGGCCCTCAAGAGACCCAGTACTTC.

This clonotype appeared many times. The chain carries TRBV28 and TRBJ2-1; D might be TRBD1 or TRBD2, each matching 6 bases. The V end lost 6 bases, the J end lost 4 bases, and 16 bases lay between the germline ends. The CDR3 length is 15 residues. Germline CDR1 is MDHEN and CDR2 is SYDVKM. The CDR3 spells CASRGGTYLYNEQFF. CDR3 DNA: TGTGCCAGCAGAGGGGGGACTTACCTTTACAATGAGCAGTTCTTC.

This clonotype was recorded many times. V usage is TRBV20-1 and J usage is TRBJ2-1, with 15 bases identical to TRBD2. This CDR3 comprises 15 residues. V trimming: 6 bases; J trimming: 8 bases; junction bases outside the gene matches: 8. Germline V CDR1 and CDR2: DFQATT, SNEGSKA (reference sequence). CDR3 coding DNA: TGCAGTGCGCGAAGGACTAGCGGGAGGGATGATGAGCAGTTCTTC. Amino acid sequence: CSARRTSGRDDEQFF.

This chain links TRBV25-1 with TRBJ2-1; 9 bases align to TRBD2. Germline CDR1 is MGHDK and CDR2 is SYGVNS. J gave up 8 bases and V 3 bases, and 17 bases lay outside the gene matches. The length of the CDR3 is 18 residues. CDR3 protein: CASSEFTGSGLAQDEQFF. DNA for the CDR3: TGTGCCAGCAGTGAGTTTACAGGCAGTGGACTAGCGCAAGATGAGCAGTTCTTC. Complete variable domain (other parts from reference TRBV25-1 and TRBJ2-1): EADIYQTPRYLVIGTGKKITLECSQTMGHDKMYWYQQDPGMELHLIHYSYGVNSTEKGDLSSESTVSRIRTEHFPLTLESARPSHTSQYLCASSEFTGSGLAQDEQFFGPGTRLTVL.

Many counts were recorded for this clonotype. Here the CDR3 DNA reads TGTGCCAGCAGTTTAAGGGGGGGCTCCTACAATGAGCAGTTCTTC. Translating it yields CASSLRGGSYNEQFF. The chain carries TRBV12-3 or TRBV12-4 and TRBJ2-1; possible D gene TRBD2, 7 bases. Trimming removed 2 bases at V and 0 bases at J, with 8 bases between. CDR3 length: 15 amino acids.

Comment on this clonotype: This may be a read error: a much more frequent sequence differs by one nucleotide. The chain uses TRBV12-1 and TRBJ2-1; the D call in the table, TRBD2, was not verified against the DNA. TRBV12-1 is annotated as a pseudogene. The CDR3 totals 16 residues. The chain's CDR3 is CASSLRDSLSNNEQFF. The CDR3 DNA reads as TGTGCCAGCAGCCTTAGGGACTCCCTCTCCAACAATGAGCAGTTCTTC.

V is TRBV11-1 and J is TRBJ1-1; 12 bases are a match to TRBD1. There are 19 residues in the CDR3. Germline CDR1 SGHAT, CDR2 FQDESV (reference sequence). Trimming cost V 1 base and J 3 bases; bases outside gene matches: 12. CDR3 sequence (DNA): TGTGCCAGCAGCTTAGTGGTCGGGACAGGGGGCTCCGGGGACACTGAAGCTTTCTTT. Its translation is CASSLVVGTGGSGDTEAFF. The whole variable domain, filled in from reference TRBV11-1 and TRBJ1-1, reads EAEVAQSPRYKITEKSQAVAFWCDPISGHATLYWYRQILGQGPELLVQFQDESVVDDSQLPKDRFSAERLKGVDSTLKIQPAELGDSAMYLCASSLVVGTGGSGDTEAFFGQGTRLTVV.

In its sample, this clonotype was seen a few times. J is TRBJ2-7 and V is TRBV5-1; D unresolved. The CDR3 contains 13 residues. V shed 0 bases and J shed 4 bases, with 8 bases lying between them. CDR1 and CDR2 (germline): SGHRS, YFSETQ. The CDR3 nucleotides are TGCGCCAGCAGCTTGGACCTTAAATACGAGCAGTACTTC. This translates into CASSLDLKYEQYF. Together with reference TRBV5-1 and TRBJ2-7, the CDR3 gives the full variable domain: KAGVTQTPRYLIKTRGQQVTLSCSPISGHRSVSWYQQTPGQGLQFLFEYFSETQRNKGNFPGRFSGRQFSNSRSEMNVSTLELGDSALYLCASSLDLKYEQYFGPGTRLTVT.

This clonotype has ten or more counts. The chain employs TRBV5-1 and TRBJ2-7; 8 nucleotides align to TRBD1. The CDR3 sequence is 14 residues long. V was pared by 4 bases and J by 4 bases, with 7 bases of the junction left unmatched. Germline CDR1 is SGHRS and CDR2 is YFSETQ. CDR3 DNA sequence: TGCGCCAGCAGCCCTAGGACAGGGCAATACGAGCAGTACTTC. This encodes CASSPRTGQYEQYF.

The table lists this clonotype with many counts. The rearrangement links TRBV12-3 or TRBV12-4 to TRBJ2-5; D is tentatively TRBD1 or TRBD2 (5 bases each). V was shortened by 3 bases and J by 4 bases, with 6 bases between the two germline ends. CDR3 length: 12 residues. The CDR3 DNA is TGTGCCAGCAGTTTTGGGGGAGAGACCCAGTACTTC. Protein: CASSFGGETQYF.

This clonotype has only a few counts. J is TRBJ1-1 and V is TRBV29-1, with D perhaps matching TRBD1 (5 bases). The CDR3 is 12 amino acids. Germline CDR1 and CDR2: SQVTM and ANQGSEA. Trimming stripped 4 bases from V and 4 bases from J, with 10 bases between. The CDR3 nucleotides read TGCAGCGTTGGTGAGGGGAGCACTGAAGCTTTCTTT. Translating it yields CSVGEGSTEAFF.

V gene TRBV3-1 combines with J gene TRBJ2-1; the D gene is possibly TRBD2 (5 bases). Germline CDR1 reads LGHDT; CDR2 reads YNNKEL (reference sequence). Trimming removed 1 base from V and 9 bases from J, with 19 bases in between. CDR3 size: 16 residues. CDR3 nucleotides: TGTGCCAGCAGCCAAGCGGCTCCCCGACCTCGGGGTGAGCAGTTCTTC. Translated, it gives CASSQAAPRPRGEQFF.

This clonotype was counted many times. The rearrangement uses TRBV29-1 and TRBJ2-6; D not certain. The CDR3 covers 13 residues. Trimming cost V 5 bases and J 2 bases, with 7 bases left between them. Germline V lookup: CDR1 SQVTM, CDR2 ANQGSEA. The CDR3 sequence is CSVFSTGANVLTF. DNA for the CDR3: TGCAGCGTTTTCAGCACTGGGGCCAACGTCCTGACTTTC.

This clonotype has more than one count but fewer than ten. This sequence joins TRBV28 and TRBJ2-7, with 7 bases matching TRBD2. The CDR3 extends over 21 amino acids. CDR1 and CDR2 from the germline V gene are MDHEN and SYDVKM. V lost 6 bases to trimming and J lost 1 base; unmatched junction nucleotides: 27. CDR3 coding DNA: TGTGCCAGCAGCCCCATTTGGCAGGAGTCCAGACGGCGGGAGTATTCCTACGAGCAGTACTTC. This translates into CASSPIWQESRRREYSYEQYF.

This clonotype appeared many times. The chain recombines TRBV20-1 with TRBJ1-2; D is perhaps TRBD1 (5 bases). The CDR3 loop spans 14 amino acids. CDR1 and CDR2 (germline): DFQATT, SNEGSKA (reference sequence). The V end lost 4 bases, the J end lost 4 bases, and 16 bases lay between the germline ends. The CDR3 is CSANRRGESYGYTF. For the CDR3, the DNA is TGCAGTGCTAACCGTCGGGGGGAGAGCTATGGCTACACCTTC.

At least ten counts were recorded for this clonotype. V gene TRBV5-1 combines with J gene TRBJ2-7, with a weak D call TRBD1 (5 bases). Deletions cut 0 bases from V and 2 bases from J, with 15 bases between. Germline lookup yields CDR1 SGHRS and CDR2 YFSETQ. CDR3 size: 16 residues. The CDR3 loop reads CASSLDSGYEAYEQYF. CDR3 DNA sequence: TGCGCCAGCAGCTTGGACTCAGGGTACGAAGCCTACGAGCAGTACTTC. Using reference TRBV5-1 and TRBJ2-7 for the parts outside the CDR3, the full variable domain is KAGVTQTPRYLIKTRGQQVTLSCSPISGHRSVSWYQQTPGQGLQFLFEYFSETQRNKGNFPGRFSGRQFSNSRSEMNVSTLELGDSALYLCASSLDSGYEAYEQYFGPGTRLTVT.

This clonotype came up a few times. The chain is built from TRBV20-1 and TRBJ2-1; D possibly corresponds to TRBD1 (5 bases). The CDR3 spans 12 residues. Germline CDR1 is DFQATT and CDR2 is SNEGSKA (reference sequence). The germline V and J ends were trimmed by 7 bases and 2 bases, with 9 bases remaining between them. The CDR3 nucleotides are TGCAGTGTAAGGACAACCTACAATGAGCAGTTCTTC. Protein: CSVRTTYNEQFF.

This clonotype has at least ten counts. The CDR3 here is CASSPPGTSVHNEQFF. The DNA for the CDR3 is TGTGCCAGCAGTCCTCCCGGGACTAGCGTACACAATGAGCAGTTCTTC. V gene TRBV12-3 or TRBV12-4 combines with J gene TRBJ2-1; 10 nucleotides line up with TRBD2. The CDR3 consists of 16 residues. After removal of 5 bases from V and 5 bases from J, the junction contained 9 bases not matched to a gene.

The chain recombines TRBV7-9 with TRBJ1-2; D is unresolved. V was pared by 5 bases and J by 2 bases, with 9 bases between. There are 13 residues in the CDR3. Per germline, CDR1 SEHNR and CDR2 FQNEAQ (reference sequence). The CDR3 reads CASSGQPNYGYTF. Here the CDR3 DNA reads TGTGCCAGCAGCGGCCAGCCCAACTATGGCTACACCTTC.

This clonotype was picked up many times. The CDR3 DNA follows: TGTGCCAGCAGTCCCCCGACCGACAGGGCACCTGAAGCTTTCTTT. It specifies CASSPPTDRAPEAFF. The V and J genes are TRBV12-3 or TRBV12-4 and TRBJ1-1; 7 bases match TRBD1. This CDR3 spans 15 amino acids. Unmatched junction bases numbered 12, after V lost 5 bases and J lost 6 bases.

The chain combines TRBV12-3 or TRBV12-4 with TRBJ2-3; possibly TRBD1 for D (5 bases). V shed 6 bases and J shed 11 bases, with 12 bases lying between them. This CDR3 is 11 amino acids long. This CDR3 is CASSSAQEQYF. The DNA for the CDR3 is TGTGCCAGCAGCTCGGCACAGGAGCAGTATTTT.